The rows below give T cell receptor beta chains drawn from one sample of a study of blood T cell repertoires in COVID-19. Method: immunoSEQ multiplex PCR; TCRdb's copy keeps in-frame clones and lacks some. Here the sample spans approximately 170,000 clones, around 81% being singletons. Source material: peripheral blood. The receptors come from a man aged 65 to 79 with active or convalescent COVID-19. Both conserved end residues are trimmed from each CDR3. Only part of the rows carry a size: once, few, many, or a class if the clone is expanded.

size,V,CDR3
.,TRBV5-1,ASSLQGYNSPLH
.,TRBV9,ASSRGMTDTQY
.,TRBV13,ASSLAPGQGRTTLAF
many,TRBV18,ASSPRDPWSSYEQY
once,TRBV6-1,ASSEGGSALGYT
.,TRBV5-1,ASSLATGASGNTIY
.,TRBV27,ASSPGQGRPHEQY
.,TRBV9,ASSVGIAGGNTGELF
.,TRBV5-1,ASSLVRENTEAF
.,TRBV7-2,ASSLGTGSNEQF
.,TRBV25-1,ASSEPSPSGVTYEQY
.,TRBV6-2/TRBV6-3,ASSYLTGKGTGELF
once,TRBV5-1,ASNTGNSGANVLT
few,TRBV9,ASSAGRSTDTQY
.,TRBV13,ASTRGGAYSNQPQH
.,TRBV7-6,ASSLTGTGFYEQY
.,TRBV7-2,ASSSRPEGFGYT
once,TRBV10-2,ASSELAGAGANVLT
.,TRBV2,ASSAQGQGAGTEAF
.,TRBV7-2,ASSFSGLMTEAF
.,TRBV21-1,ASSKVRATRTGRRRHEQY
.,TRBV6-5,ASSPWDRNNEKLF
once,TRBV19,ASSRLNQGIYNEQF
.,TRBV30,AWSGAGPSGELF
few,TRBV11-2,ASSITGVNTEAF
once,TRBV2,ASSPTGFGYT
.,TRBV14,ASSQGRGGIDTQY
few,TRBV11-2,ASSLFRELYGYT
.,TRBV11-3,ASSSGTSGYNEQF
.,TRBV7-8,ASSWTGTGHGYT
.,TRBV19,ASSILGTGDQPQH
once,TRBV19,ASSIGQGPRGSNQPQH
.,TRBV6-4,ASSDPPSGTNTGELF